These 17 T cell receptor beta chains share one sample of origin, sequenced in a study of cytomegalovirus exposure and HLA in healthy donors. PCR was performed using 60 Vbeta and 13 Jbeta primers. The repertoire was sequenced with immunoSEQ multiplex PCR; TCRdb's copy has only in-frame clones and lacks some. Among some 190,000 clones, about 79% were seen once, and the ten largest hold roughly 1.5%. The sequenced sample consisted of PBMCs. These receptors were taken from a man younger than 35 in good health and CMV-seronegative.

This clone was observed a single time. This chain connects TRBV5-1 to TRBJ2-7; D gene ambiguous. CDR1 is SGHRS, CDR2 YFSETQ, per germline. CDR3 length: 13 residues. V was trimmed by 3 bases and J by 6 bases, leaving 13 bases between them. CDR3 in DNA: TGCGCCAGCAGCTGGTGGCTAGTTGGCGAGCAGTACTTC. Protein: CASSWWLVGEQYF.

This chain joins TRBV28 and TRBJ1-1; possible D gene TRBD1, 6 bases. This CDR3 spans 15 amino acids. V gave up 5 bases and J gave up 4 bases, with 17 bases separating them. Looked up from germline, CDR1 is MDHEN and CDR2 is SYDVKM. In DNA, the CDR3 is TGTGCCAGCAGTGTCAGACAGGTAGGGAGCACTGAAGCTTTCTTT. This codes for CASSVRQVGSTEAFF.

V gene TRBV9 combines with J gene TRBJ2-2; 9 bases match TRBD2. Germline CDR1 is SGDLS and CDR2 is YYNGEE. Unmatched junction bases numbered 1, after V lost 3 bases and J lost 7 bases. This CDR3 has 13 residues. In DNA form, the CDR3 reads TGTGCCAGCAGCGAGACTAGCGGCGGGGAGCTGTTTTTT. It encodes CASSETSGGELFF.

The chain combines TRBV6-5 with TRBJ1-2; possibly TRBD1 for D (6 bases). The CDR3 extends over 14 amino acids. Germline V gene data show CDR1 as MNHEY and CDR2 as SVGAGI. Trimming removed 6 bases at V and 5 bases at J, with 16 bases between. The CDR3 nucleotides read TGTGCCAGCAGCATAACAGGGTTGGGATATGGCTACACCTTC. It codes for CASSITGLGYGYTF.

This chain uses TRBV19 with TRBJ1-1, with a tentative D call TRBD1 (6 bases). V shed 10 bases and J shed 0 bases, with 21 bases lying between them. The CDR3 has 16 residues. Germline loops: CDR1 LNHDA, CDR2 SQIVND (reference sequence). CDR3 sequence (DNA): TGTGCCACCAGTAGGGGTCGGACAGTCTTGAACACTGAAGCTTTCTTT. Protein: CATSRGRTVLNTEAFF. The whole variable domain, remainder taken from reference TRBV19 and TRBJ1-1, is DGGITQSPKYLFRKEGQNVTLSCEQNLNHDAMYWYRQDPGQGLRLIYYSQIVNDFQKGDIAEGYSVSREKKESFPLTVTSAQKNPTAFYLCATSRGRTVLNTEAFFGQGTRLTVV.

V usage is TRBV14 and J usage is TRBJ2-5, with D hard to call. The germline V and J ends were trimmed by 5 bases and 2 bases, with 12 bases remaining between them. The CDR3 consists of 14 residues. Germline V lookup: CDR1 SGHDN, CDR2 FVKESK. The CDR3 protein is CASSGSRSQETQYF. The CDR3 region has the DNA TGTGCCAGCAGCGGGTCAAGGAGTCAAGAGACCCAGTACTTC. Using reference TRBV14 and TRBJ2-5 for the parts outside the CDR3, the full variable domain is EAGVTQFPSHSVIEKGQTVTLRCDPISGHDNLYWYRRVMGKEIKFLLHFVKESKQDESGMPNNRFLAERTGGTYSTLKVQPAELEDSGVYFCASSGSRSQETQYFGPGTRLLVL.

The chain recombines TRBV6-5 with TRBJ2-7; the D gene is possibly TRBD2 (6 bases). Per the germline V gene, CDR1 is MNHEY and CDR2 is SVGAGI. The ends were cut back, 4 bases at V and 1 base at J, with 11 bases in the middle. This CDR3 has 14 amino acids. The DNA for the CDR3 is TGTGCCAGCAGTTCTCCGACTAGATCCTACGAGCAGTACTTC. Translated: CASSSPTRSYEQYF.

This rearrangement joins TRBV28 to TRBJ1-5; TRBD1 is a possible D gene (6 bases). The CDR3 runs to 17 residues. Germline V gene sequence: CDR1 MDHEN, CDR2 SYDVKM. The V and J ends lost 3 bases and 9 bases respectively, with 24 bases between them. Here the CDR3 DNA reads TGTGCCAGCAGTTTGGGGGGGACAACTATGTTCCCGGGGCCCCAGCATTTT. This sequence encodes CASSLGGTTMFPGPQHF.

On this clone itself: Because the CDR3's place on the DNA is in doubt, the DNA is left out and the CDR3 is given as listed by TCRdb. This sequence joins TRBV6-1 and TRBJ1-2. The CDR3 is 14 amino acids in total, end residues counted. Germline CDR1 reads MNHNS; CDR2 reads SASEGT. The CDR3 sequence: CASSTSAEGYGYTF.

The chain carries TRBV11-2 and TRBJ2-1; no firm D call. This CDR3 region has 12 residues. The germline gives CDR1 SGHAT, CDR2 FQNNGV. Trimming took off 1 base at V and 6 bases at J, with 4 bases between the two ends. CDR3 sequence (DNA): TGTGCCAGCAGCTTAGCCAGCAATGAGCAGTTCTTC. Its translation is CASSLASNEQFF.

This chain's CDR3 is CASSLLVTGAGGELFF. In nucleotides, the CDR3 is TGTGCCAGCAGCTTGCTTGTGACAGGGGCGGGCGGGGAGCTGTTTTTT. The V and J genes are TRBV5-6 and TRBJ2-2; 8 bases are a match to TRBD1. J gave up 7 bases and V 1 base, and 9 bases lay outside the gene matches. Germline loops: CDR1 SGHDT, CDR2 YYEEEE. The CDR3 length is 16 residues.

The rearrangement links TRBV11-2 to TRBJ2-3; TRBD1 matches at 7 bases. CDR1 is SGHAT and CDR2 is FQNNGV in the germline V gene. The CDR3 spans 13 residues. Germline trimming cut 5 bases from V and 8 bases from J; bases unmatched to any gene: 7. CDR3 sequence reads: CASSPGTAATQYF. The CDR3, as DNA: TGTGCCAGCAGCCCTGGGACAGCGGCTACGCAGTATTTT.

CDR3 sequence reads: CSARGLAYKETQYF. The CDR3 coding sequence is TGCAGCGCCAGGGGACTAGCGTACAAAGAGACCCAGTACTTC. The J gene is TRBJ2-5, the V gene TRBV29-1, with 10 bases lining up with TRBD2. The CDR3 is 14 amino acids. V shed 7 bases, J shed 3 bases, and the junction held 8 bases outside the gene matches. The germline V gene has CDR1 SQVTM and CDR2 ANQGSEA.

The CDR3 region is CSLSTGGGYTF. CDR3 nucleotides: TGTTCCTTATCTACTGGAGGGGGCTACACCTTC. The chain couples TRBV7-9 to TRBJ1-2, with D unresolved. The CDR3 is made up of 11 amino acids. Germline loops: CDR1 SEHNR, CDR2 FQNEAQ (reference sequence). The full variable domain, with the rest looked up from reference TRBV7-9 and TRBJ1-2, is DTGVSQNPRHKITKRGQNVTFRCDPISEHNRLYWYRQTLGQGPEFLTYFQNEAQLEKSRLLSDRFSAERPKGSFSTLEIQRTEQGDSAMYLCSLSTGGGYTFGSGTRLTVV.

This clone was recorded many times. The chain's CDR3 is CASSLFSGQGGTEAFF. Written as DNA, the CDR3 is TGTGCCAGCTCACTCTTCTCGGGACAGGGGGGAACTGAAGCTTTCTTT. The rearrangement links TRBV18 to TRBJ1-1, with 11 positions matching TRBD1. V was pared by 4 bases and J by 5 bases, with 9 bases of the junction left unmatched. CDR1 and CDR2 (germline): KGHSH, LQKENI. This CDR3 has 16 amino acids. Variable domain in full (rest from reference TRBV18 and TRBJ1-1): NAGVMQNPRHLVRRRGQEARLRCSPMKGHSHVYWYRQLPEEGLKFMVYLQKENIIDESGMPKERFSAEFPKEGPSILRIQQVVRGDSAAYFCASSLFSGQGGTEAFFGQGTRLTVV.

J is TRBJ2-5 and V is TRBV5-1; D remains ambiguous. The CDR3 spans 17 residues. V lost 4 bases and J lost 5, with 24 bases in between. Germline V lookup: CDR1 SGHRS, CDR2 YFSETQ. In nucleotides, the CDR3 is TGCGCCAGCAGCGAGACCTTTAGCTCCCCCCCAAAGGAGACCCAGTACTTC. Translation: CASSETFSSPPKETQYF.

CDR3 residues: CASSVEGLADYNEQFF. The CDR3 region has the DNA TGTGCCAGCAGCGTAGAGGGACTAGCGGACTACAATGAGCAGTTCTTC. V usage is TRBV9 and J usage is TRBJ2-1; 11 positions agree with TRBD2. Germline lookup yields CDR1 SGDLS and CDR2 YYNGEE. Trimming took 0 bases from V and 3 from J; bases not matched to a gene: 2. This CDR3 region has 16 residues.